This TCR beta chain was identified in a study of control samples from healthy donors and cancer patients (TCRdb year 2020). Libraries were made using the immunoSEQ multiplex PCR assay. Entries here come from immuneACCESS through TCRdb and include only in-frame sequences with V and J called. Some clones fail to appear in such tables; in the studies checked, an unresolved V gene covers under half of the shortfall, and the cause of the remainder is unknown. The sample yields 100,000 to 150,000 clones; approximately 92% were counted once. The top ten clonotypes cover less than 0.65% of the sample. Of note for this clone: Its antigen is currently not known. Base qualities are not at hand, and no much larger clone is one base apart.

The germline V gene sets CDR1 to MNHNS and CDR2 to SASEGT. Compared with germline, V lacks 2 bases and J lacks 7 bases; bases without a gene match: 12. Spanning cysteine to phenylalanine, the CDR3 consists of 17 amino acids. The only DNA kept is the CDR3, 51 bases in frame from the first base. The receptor comes from an elderly man with head and neck cancer. Sequencing was carried out using PBMCs. The chain uses TRBV6-1 and TRBJ2-7, and TRBD2 matches 12 of the central bases. The CDR3 protein sequence reads: CASSEWAGLAGSGEQYF. The nucleotide sequence is given as TGTGCCAGCAGTGAATGGGCAGGACTAGCGGGATCTGGAGAGCAGTACTTC.